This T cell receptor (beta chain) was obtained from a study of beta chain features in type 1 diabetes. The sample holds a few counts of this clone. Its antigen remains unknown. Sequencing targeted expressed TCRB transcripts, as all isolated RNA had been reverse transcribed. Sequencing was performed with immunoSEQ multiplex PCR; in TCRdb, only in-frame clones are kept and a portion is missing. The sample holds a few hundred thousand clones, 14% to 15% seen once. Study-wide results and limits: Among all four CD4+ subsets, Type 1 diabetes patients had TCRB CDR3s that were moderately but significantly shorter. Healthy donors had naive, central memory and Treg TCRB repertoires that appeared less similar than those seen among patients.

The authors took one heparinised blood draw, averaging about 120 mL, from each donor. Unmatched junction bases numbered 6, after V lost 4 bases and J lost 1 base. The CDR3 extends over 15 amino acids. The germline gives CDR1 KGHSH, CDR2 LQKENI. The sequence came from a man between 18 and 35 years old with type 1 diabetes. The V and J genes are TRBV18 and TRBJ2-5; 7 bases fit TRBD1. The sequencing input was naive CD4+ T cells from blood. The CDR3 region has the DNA TGTGCCAGCTCACACACCGGGACAGCCCAAGAGACCCAGTACTTC. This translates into CASSHTGTAQETQYF.